Sequencing of this T cell receptor beta chain was carried out in a study of blood T cell repertoires in COVID-19. Study context: Acute and convalescent COVID-19 samples came from the United States, Italy and Spain. From T cells, B-cell-depleted T cells, or PBMCs came the material, which was cDNA or gDNA.

In the study's own analysis: Amplification from reference gene primers served as the basis for estimated nucleated cell counts. Clones were read by immunoSEQ multiplex PCR, and TCRdb kept only the in-frame ones, dropping some. V, J and clone size derive from that table, while D and trimming were established from the DNA sequence. This sample has roughly 150,000 clones, with 75% to 80% found just once. This CDR3 has 13 amino acids. The V gene's germline CDR1 is SQVTM and CDR2 ANQGSEA. V was clipped by 5 bases and J by 1 base, with 10 bases between them. Sequencing was carried out using peripheral blood. V gene TRBV29-1 combines with J gene TRBJ2-3; D possibly corresponds to TRBD1 (5 bases). The sequence derives from an elderly woman with acute or convalescent COVID-19. CDR3 amino acids: CSVQGMGTDTQYF. DNA of the CDR3: TGCAGCGTTCAGGGTATGGGCACAGATACGCAGTATTTT.